These 19 T cell receptor beta chains came from one sample sequenced in a study of beta chain features in type 1 diabetes. Expressed TCRB transcripts were sequenced, since all the RNA that had been isolated was reverse transcribed. Using immunoSEQ multiplex PCR, the repertoire was profiled, and TCRdb retains in-frame clones only, with some absent. Of under 900,000 clones listed, 17% are singletons. The sequencing sample was made of naive CD4+ T cells from blood. These receptors came from a young woman in good health.

V gene TRBV4-2 combines with J gene TRBJ2-1, with TRBD2 identical over 10 bases. V lost 6 bases, J lost 8 bases, and 10 bases stayed unmatched. Germline V gene lookup returns CDR1 LGHNA and CDR2 YNFKEQ. There are 15 residues in the CDR3. The CDR3 bases are TGTGCCAGCAGTAAAGTAGCGGGAGGCCGGGATGAGCAGTTCTTC. Translation: CASSKVAGGRDEQFF.

The CDR3 DNA is TGTGCCAGTAGTATTGCGCTGGCAGGGGGCGGCCATGGCTACACCTTC. Translation gives CASSIALAGGGHGYTF. The J gene is TRBJ1-2, the V gene TRBV19; 8 bases are shared with TRBD1. CDR3 length: 16 residues. V lost 3 bases and J lost 6; bases outside the gene matches: 12. Per germline, CDR1 LNHDA and CDR2 SQIVND (reference sequence).

The chain is built from TRBV15 and TRBJ1-1; no clear D gene. This CDR3 region has 13 residues. V was pared by 1 base and J by 3 bases, with 6 bases between. Looked up from germline, CDR1 is LNHNV and CDR2 is YYDKDF (reference sequence). CDR3 residues: CATSRVRDTEAFF. CDR3 nucleotide sequence: TGTGCCACCAGCAGAGTAAGGGACACTGAAGCTTTCTTT.

The sample holds a few counts of this clone. The chain combines TRBV18 with TRBJ2-1; 10 nucleotides agree with TRBD1. V was clipped by 6 bases and J by 8 bases; unmatched bases: 7. Germline V gene sequence: CDR1 KGHSH, CDR2 LQKENI. The CDR3 is made up of 14 amino acids. Written as DNA, the CDR3 is TGTGCCAGCTCCCCATGGGACAGGGGCGATGAGCAGTTCTTC. Protein product: CASSPWDRGDEQFF. Full variable domain (missing parts from reference TRBV18 and TRBJ2-1): NAGVMQNPRHLVRRRGQEARLRCSPMKGHSHVYWYRQLPEEGLKFMVYLQKENIIDESGMPKERFSAEFPKEGPSILRIQQVVRGDSAAYFCASSPWDRGDEQFFGPGTRLTVL.

The CDR3 bases are TGTGCCAGCAGTGGCAGGGGCTCTGGAAACACCATATATTTT. Translation gives CASSGRGSGNTIYF. The chain uses TRBV6-6 and TRBJ1-3; D might be TRBD1 (6 bases). The CDR3 contains 14 residues. V was trimmed by 5 bases and J by 0 bases, leaving 8 bases between them. The germline gives CDR1 MNHNY, CDR2 SVGAGI (reference sequence).

The chain combines TRBV4-1 with TRBJ2-3, with 9 bases fitting TRBD2. CDR1 and CDR2 (germline): MGHRA, YSYEKL. The CDR3 sequence is 17 residues long. Losses at the gene ends were 0 bases for V and 5 bases for J; bases not matched to a gene: 9. The CDR3 bases are TGCGCCAGCAGCCAAGATAGAAGCGGGAGGTTGAGAGATACGCAGTATTTT. Its translation: CASSQDRSGRLRDTQYF.

This clone was found a few times. The chain recombines TRBV23-1 with TRBJ2-5; the D gene is possibly TRBD1 (7 bases). TRBV23-1 is given ORF status, its function remaining uncertain. Trimming shortened V by 0 bases and J by 2 bases, and 16 bases separated the two germline ends. The CDR3 covers 17 residues. The CDR3 region has the DNA TGCGCCAGCAGTCAATCGGTAACAGGGGAGGCGCAAGAGACCCAGTACTTC. The encoded protein is CASSQSVTGEAQETQYF.

A few counts support this clone. The chain combines TRBV6-6 with TRBJ2-4; D is possibly TRBD1 (6 bases). V dropped 8 bases and J dropped 3 bases, with 11 bases sitting between them. Germline V gene data show CDR1 as MNHNY and CDR2 as SVGAGI (reference sequence). This CDR3 region has 13 residues. This CDR3 reads CASWGRGKNIQYF. In DNA form, the CDR3 reads TGTGCCAGCTGGGGGCGCGGCAAAAACATTCAGTACTTC.

V usage is TRBV27 and J usage is TRBJ1-1; a weak D match, TRBD1 (6 bases). V lost 5 bases to trimming and J lost 1 base, with 17 bases between them. Germline V lookup: CDR1 MNHEY, CDR2 SMNVEV (reference sequence). The CDR3 consists of 16 residues. This CDR3 is CASSRDSDRRNTEAFF. CDR3 sequence (DNA): TGTGCCAGCAGTAGGGATTCGGACAGACGGAACACTGAAGCTTTCTTT.

This clone has a handful of counts. The rearrangement joins TRBV27 to TRBJ2-3; unclear D gene. Trimming stripped 5 bases from V and 2 bases from J, with 11 bases between. The germline V gene has CDR1 MNHEY and CDR2 SMNVEV (reference sequence). The length of the CDR3 is 14 residues. This CDR3 reads CASSPNFSTDTQYF. In DNA, the CDR3 is TGTGCCAGCAGTCCGAATTTTTCCACAGATACGCAGTATTTT.

J is TRBJ2-2 and V is TRBV9; D unresolved. This CDR3 region has 10 residues. Between the trimmed V and J ends, which lost 3 bases and 6 bases, there was a span of 0 bases. Germline loops: CDR1 SGDLS, CDR2 YYNGEE. CDR3 region: CASSAGELFF. CDR3 DNA sequence: TGTGCCAGCAGCGCCGGGGAGCTGTTTTTT.

The genes are TRBV5-4 and TRBJ2-1; D may be TRBD2 (6 bases). The CDR3 runs to 14 residues. Germline CDR1 and CDR2: SGHNT and YYREEE (reference sequence). V gave up 3 bases and J gave up 6 bases, with 13 bases separating them. CDR3 amino acids: CASSSPGSGNEQFF. The CDR3 DNA follows: TGTGCCAGCAGCTCTCCGGGTAGCGGCAATGAGCAGTTCTTC.

This clone has only a few counts. The chain employs TRBV2 and TRBJ1-4; TRBD1 aligns across 8 bases. The CDR3 runs to 14 residues. The V segment lost 6 bases and the J segment 7 bases; nucleotides outside the gene matches: 7. From germline, CDR1 is SNHLY and CDR2 FYNNEI. The CDR3 region is CASRLDRGGEKLFF. The CDR3 nucleotides read TGTGCCAGCAGACTCGACAGGGGAGGTGAAAAACTGTTTTTT.

The chain employs TRBV9 and TRBJ2-5, with D possibly TRBD2 on 6 matching bases. Germline CDR1 is SGDLS and CDR2 is YYNGEE. This CDR3 is built from 16 residues. V lost 2 bases and J lost 5, with 19 bases in between. The CDR3 DNA is TGTGCCAGCAGCGTTGGAGTAGCGGCAGGTGAGGAGACCCAGTACTTC. Its protein is CASSVGVAAGEETQYF.

This chain uses TRBV29-1 with TRBJ2-5; possible D gene TRBD2, 6 bases. Deletions cut 6 bases from V and 5 bases from J, with 13 bases between. This CDR3 comprises 12 residues. Looked up from germline, CDR1 is SQVTM and CDR2 is ANQGSEA. The chain's CDR3 is CSVVGGWETQYF. The CDR3 nucleotides read TGCAGCGTCGTGGGGGGATGGGAGACCCAGTACTTC. Together with reference TRBV29-1 and TRBJ2-5, the CDR3 gives the full variable domain: SAVISQKPSRDICQRGTSLTIQCQVDSQVTMMFWYRQQPGQSLTLIATANQGSEATYESGFVIDKFPISRPNLTFSTLTVSNMSPEDSSIYLCSVVGGWETQYFGPGTRLLVL.

The chain recombines TRBV2 with TRBJ2-6, with D unclear. V dropped 3 bases and J dropped 0 bases, with 3 bases sitting between them. CDR3 length equals 14 residues. Per the germline V gene, CDR1 is SNHLY and CDR2 is FYNNEI. CDR3 DNA: TGTGCCAGCAGTGAGTACTCTGGGGCCAACGTCCTGACTTTC. It specifies CASSEYSGANVLTF.

This clone was counted between two and nine times. This sequence joins TRBV6-6 and TRBJ1-5; maybe TRBD1 (5 bases). The CDR3 runs to 15 residues. Germline assignment: CDR1 MNHNY and CDR2 SVGAGI (reference sequence). V shed 4 bases and J shed 6 bases, with 16 bases lying between them. CDR3 amino acids: CASSSSGRVGQPQHF. The CDR3 DNA follows: TGTGCCAGCAGTTCCTCCGGCAGGGTGGGTCAGCCCCAGCATTTT.

This clone was observed a handful of times. The genes are TRBV9 and TRBJ2-3, with 10 bases aligning to TRBD2. After removal of 2 bases from V and 1 base from J, the junction contained 4 bases not matched to a gene. Germline V CDR1 and CDR2: SGDLS, YYNGEE. This CDR3 has 16 residues. CDR3: CASSVLAGAGTDTQYF. The CDR3, as DNA: TGTGCCAGCAGCGTGCTAGCGGGAGCTGGCACAGATACGCAGTATTTT.

The chain uses TRBV11-2 and TRBJ1-5, with D possibly TRBD1 on 6 matching bases. Germline lookup yields CDR1 SGHAT and CDR2 FQNNGV. V lost 3 bases to trimming and J lost 5 bases, with 14 bases between them. This CDR3 has 15 amino acids. CDR3 coding DNA: TGTGCCAGCAGCTTGGATACAGGGTTGTATCAGCCCCAGCATTTT. Its translation is CASSLDTGLYQPQHF. Together with reference TRBV11-2 and TRBJ1-5, the CDR3 gives the full variable domain: EAGVAQSPRYKIIEKRQSVAFWCNPISGHATLYWYQQILGQGPKLLIQFQNNGVVDDSQLPKDRFSAERLKGVDSTLKIQPAKLEDSAVYLCASSLDTGLYQPQHFGDGTRLSIL.